The 14 T cell receptor beta chains reported below all come from one sample, sequenced in a study of control samples from healthy donors and cancer patients. Some clones are missing from TCRdb's copy, which holds only in-frame ones; the method was immunoSEQ multiplex PCR. Of about 79,000 clones detected, under 95% appear once; the ten largest clones hold around 1.3%. Sequenced input: PBMCs. The receptor source for this set is a woman between 35 and 50 years old with lung cancer.

The chain has TRBV6-1 and TRBJ1-5; tentative D call: TRBD1 (5 bases). CDR1 is MNHNS, CDR2 SASEGT, per germline. This CDR3 spans 13 amino acids. Trimming removed 4 bases at V and 3 bases at J, with 7 bases between. In nucleotides, the CDR3 is TGTGCCAGCAGTGGACAGTACAATCAGCCCCAGCATTTT. The encoded protein is CASSGQYNQPQHF.

Concerning this clone itself: At the DNA level, this CDR3 is encoded by other sequences in the same sample as well. As DNA, the CDR3 is TGTGCCAGCAGCTTATCCGGATACAATGAGCAGTTCTTC. Encoded protein: CASSLSGYNEQFF. The chain carries TRBV11-3 and TRBJ2-1; D is uncertain. The CDR3 covers 13 residues. V was pared by 2 bases and J by 4 bases, with 6 bases between. Germline V gene sequence: CDR1 SGHNT, CDR2 YENEEA.

The rearrangement links TRBV6-1 to TRBJ1-3, with a possible D match to TRBD1 (5 bases). Trimming removed 1 base at V and 5 bases at J, with 12 bases between. CDR1 is MNHNS, CDR2 SASEGT, per germline. CDR3 length equals 15 residues. The CDR3 protein is CASSEGGTARNTIYF. The CDR3 DNA reads TGTGCCAGCAGTGAAGGGGGGACGGCCCGAAACACCATATATTTT.

The chain recombines TRBV3-1 (or the pseudogene TRBV3-2) with TRBJ1-2, with TRBD1 as a possible D gene (5 bases). Germline V lookup: CDR1 LGHDT, CDR2 YNNKEL (reference sequence). V lost 1 base and J 0 bases, leaving 9 bases between the germline ends. The CDR3 covers 15 residues. The CDR3 nucleotides read TGTGCCAGCAGCCAAGTTTGGGGGTCTAACTATGGCTACACCTTC. Its protein product is CASSQVWGSNYGYTF.

The J gene is TRBJ1-1, the V gene TRBV10-1, with no clear D. The germline V gene encodes CDR1 WNHNN and CDR2 SYGVQD (reference sequence). This CDR3 has 15 residues. V lost 0 bases and J lost 3, with 11 bases in between. CDR3: CASSESVPPDTEAFF. As DNA, the CDR3 is TGCGCCAGCAGTGAGTCGGTCCCCCCCGACACTGAAGCTTTCTTT.

This clone was seen just once. V usage is TRBV3-1 (or the pseudogene TRBV3-2) and J usage is TRBJ1-1, with a tentative D call TRBD1 (6 bases). V gave up 2 bases and J gave up 4 bases, with 11 bases separating them. CDR1 and CDR2 (germline): LGHDT, YNNKEL (reference sequence). There are 14 residues in the CDR3. CDR3 residues: CASSQTGFGTEAFF. The CDR3 nucleotides read TGTGCCAGCAGCCAAACAGGGTTTGGCACTGAAGCTTTCTTT.

The V call is TRBV11-3, the J call TRBJ1-2, with D possibly being TRBD1 (5 bases). V was shortened by 10 bases and J by 5 bases, with 11 bases between the two germline ends. CDR3 length: 11 residues. The germline CDR1 and CDR2 sequences are SGHNT and YENEEA. The CDR3 protein is CAILQEYGYTF. CDR3 bases: TGTGCCATCCTACAGGAGTATGGCTACACCTTC. The full variable domain, in which reference TRBV11-3 and TRBJ1-2 provide the parts outside the CDR3, is EAGVVQSPRYKIIEKKQPVAFWCNPISGHNTLYWYLQNLGQGPELLIRYENEEAVDDSQLPKDRFSAERLKGVDSTLKIQPAELGDSAVYLCAILQEYGYTFGSGTRLTVV.

This clone was seen a single time. At one of its ends the junction is not consistent with the germline gene, which may arise from a read error. J is TRBJ2-5 and V is TRBV7-7, with D possibly matching TRBD2 (5 bases). Germline CDR1 reads SSHAT; CDR2 reads FNYEAQ (reference sequence). CDR3 length equals 13 residues. The CDR3 spells CASSLGGSETQYF. The CDR3 region has the DNA TGTGCTAGCAGCTTAGGTGGGAGTGAGACCCAGTACTTC.

The chain combines TRBV19 with TRBJ1-5; unclear D gene. CDR1 and CDR2 from the germline V gene are LNHDA and SQIVND (reference sequence). The CDR3 loop spans 17 amino acids. The V and J ends lost 0 bases and 1 base respectively, with 13 bases between them. This CDR3 reads CASSIENQRRSNQPQHF. CDR3 DNA: TGTGCCAGTAGTATAGAGAACCAGAGGCGCAGCAATCAGCCCCAGCATTTT.

V and J are TRBV27 and TRBJ2-7, with 8 bases matching TRBD2. The CDR3 is made up of 17 amino acids. V gave up 4 bases and J gave up 1 base; unmatched junction bases: 12. Germline V CDR1 and CDR2: MNHEY, SMNVEV (reference sequence). The CDR3 reads CASSSPGAGGPSYEQYF. In nucleotides, the CDR3 is TGTGCCAGCAGTTCCCCCGGGGCGGGGGGTCCTTCCTACGAGCAGTACTTC.

This clone was counted a single time. This chain joins TRBV18 and TRBJ1-1; tentative D call: TRBD1 (5 bases). With 1 base removed from V and 0 bases from J, the gap between germline ends came to 9 bases. The germline CDR1 and CDR2 sequences are KGHSH and LQKENI. CDR3 length equals 15 residues. The CDR3 spells CASSPRGGVNTEAFF. CDR3 nucleotides: TGTGCCAGCTCACCACGGGGAGGGGTGAACACTGAAGCTTTCTTT.

The chain carries TRBV5-1 and TRBJ1-3, with D possibly being TRBD1 (5 bases). The CDR3 loop spans 15 amino acids. The V gene's germline CDR1 is SGHRS and CDR2 YFSETQ. Trimming stripped 4 bases from V and 4 bases from J, with 15 bases between. In nucleotides, the CDR3 is TGCGCCAGCAGCCCATCGGAGGGACGAGGAAACACCATATATTTT. It codes for CASSPSEGRGNTIYF.

This clone was recorded once. The rearrangement links TRBV3-1 (or the pseudogene TRBV3-2) to TRBJ2-7; D gene uncertain. The V end was cut by 4 bases, the J end by 5 bases, with 15 bases between. The CDR3 spans 14 residues. In germline, CDR1 is LGHDT, CDR2 YNNKEL (reference sequence). The CDR3 sequence is CASSLSVTLNEQYF. The CDR3 DNA reads TGTGCCAGCAGCCTGTCCGTCACATTGAACGAGCAGTACTTC.

The V gene is TRBV30, the J gene TRBJ2-7; TRBD1 agrees at 9 bases. The J segment lost 5 bases and the V segment lost 2 bases, leaving 1 base of the junction unmatched. Germline CDR1 and CDR2: GTSNPN and SVGIG (reference sequence). This CDR3 spans 12 amino acids. DNA of the CDR3: TGTGCCTGGAGTCGACAGGGGGACGAGCAGTACTTC. Protein: CAWSRQGDEQYF.